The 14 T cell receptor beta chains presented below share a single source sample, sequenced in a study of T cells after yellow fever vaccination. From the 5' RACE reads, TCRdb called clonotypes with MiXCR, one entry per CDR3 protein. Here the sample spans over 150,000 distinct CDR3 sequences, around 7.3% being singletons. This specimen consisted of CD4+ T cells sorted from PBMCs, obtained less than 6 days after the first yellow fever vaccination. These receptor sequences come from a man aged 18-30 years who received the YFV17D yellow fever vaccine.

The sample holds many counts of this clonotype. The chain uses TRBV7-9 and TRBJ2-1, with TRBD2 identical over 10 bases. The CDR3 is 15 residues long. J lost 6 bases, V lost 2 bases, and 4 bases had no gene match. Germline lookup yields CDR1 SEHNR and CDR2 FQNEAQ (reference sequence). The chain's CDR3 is CASSLNSGGTNEQFF. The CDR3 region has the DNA TGTGCCAGCAGCTTAAATAGCGGGGGGACCAATGAGCAGTTCTTC.

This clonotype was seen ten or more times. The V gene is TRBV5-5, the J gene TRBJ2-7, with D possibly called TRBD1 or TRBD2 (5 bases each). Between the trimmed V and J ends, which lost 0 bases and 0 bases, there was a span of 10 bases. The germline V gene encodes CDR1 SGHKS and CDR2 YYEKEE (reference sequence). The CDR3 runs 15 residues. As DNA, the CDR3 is TGTGCCAGCAGCTTGGAAGTCGGGGCCTCCTACGAGCAGTACTTC. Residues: CASSLEVGASYEQYF.

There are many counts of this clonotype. CDR3 nucleotides: TGTGCCAGCAGTTTGTCCTATTCACCCCTCCACTTT. It translates to CASSLSYSPLHF. V usage is TRBV28 and J usage is TRBJ1-6; D not resolved. The V end was cut by 3 bases, the J end by 8 bases, with 5 bases between. Germline CDR1 reads MDHEN; CDR2 reads SYDVKM. CDR3 length equals 12 residues.

The chain's CDR3 is CASSPRGDEKLFF. DNA for the CDR3: TGCGCCAGCAGCCCCAGGGGCGATGAAAAACTGTTTTTT. The V gene is TRBV5-1, the J gene TRBJ1-4; tentative D call: TRBD1 (6 bases). CDR1 SGHRS and CDR2 YFSETQ come from the germline V gene. Trimming took off 4 bases at V and 6 bases at J, with 10 bases between the two ends. The CDR3 loop spans 13 amino acids.

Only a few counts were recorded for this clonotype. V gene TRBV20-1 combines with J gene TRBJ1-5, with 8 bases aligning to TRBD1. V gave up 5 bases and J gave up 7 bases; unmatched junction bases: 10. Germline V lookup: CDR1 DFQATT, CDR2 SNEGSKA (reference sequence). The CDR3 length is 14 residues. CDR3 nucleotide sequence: TGCAGTGCTGGGGGGAACAGGGGGGAACAGCCCCAGCATTTT. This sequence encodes CSAGGNRGEQPQHF.

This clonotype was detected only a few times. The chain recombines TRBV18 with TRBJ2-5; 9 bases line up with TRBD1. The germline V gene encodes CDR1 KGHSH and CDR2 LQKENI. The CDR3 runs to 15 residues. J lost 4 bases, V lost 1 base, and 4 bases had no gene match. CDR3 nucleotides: TGTGCCAGCTCACCACAAGGGACAGGGAGAGAGACCCAGTACTTC. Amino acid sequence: CASSPQGTGRETQYF.

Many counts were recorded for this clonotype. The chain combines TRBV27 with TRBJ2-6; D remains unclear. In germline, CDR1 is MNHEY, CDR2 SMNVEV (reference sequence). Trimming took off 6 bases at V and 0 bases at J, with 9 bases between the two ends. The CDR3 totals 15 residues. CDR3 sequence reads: CASSSWSSGANVLTF. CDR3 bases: TGTGCCAGCAGCTCTTGGAGCTCTGGGGCCAACGTCCTGACTTTC.

The CDR3 sequence: CASSLRGLAYNEQFF. In nucleotides, the CDR3 is TGTGCCAGCAGCTTGAGGGGACTAGCTTACAATGAGCAGTTCTTC. The chain recombines TRBV5-6 with TRBJ2-1, with TRBD2 identical over 9 bases. This CDR3 is built from 15 residues. The V segment lost 1 base and the J segment 4 bases; nucleotides outside the gene matches: 3. CDR1 is SGHDT and CDR2 is YYEEEE in the germline V gene. The variable domain in full, completed from reference TRBV5-6 and TRBJ2-1, reads DAGVTQSPTHLIKTRGQQVTLRCSPKSGHDTVSWYQQALGQGPQFIFQYYEEEERQRGNFPDRFSGHQFPNYSSELNVNALLLGDSALYLCASSLRGLAYNEQFFGPGTRLTVL.

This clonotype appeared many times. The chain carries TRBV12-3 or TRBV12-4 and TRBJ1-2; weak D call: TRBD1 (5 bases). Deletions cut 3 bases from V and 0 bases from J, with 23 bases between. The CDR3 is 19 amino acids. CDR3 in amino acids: CASSFARFSTALSNYGYTF. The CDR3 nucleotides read TGTGCCAGCAGTTTTGCCCGATTTTCGACAGCCCTCTCTAACTATGGCTACACCTTC.

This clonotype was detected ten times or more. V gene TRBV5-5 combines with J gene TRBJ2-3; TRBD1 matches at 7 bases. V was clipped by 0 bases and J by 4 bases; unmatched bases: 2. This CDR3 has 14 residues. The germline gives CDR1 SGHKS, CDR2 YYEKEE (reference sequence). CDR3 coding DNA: TGTGCCAGCAGCTTGGAAGGGGGCCCAGATACGCAGTATTTT. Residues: CASSLEGGPDTQYF.

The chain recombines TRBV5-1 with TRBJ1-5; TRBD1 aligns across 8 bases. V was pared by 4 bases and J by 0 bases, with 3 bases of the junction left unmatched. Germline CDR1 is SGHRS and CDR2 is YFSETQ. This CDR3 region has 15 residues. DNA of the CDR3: TGCGCCAGCAGCAACGGACAGGGTAGCAATCAGCCCCAGCATTTT. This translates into CASSNGQGSNQPQHF. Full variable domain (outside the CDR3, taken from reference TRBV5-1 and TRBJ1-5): KAGVTQTPRYLIKTRGQQVTLSCSPISGHRSVSWYQQTPGQGLQFLFEYFSETQRNKGNFPGRFSGRQFSNSRSEMNVSTLELGDSALYLCASSNGQGSNQPQHFGDGTRLSIL.

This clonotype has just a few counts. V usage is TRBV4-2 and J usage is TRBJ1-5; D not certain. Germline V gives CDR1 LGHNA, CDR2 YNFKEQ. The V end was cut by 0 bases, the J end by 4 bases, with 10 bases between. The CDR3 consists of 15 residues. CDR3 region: CASSQDFPKNQPQHF. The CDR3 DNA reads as TGTGCCAGCAGCCAAGATTTCCCGAAAAATCAGCCCCAGCATTTT.

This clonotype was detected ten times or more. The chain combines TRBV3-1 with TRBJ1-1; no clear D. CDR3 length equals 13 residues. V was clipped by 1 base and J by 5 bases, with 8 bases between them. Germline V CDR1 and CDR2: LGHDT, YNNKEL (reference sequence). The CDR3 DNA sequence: TGTGCCAGCAGCCAAGGGCCGGGTACTGAAGCTTTCTTT. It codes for CASSQGPGTEAFF.

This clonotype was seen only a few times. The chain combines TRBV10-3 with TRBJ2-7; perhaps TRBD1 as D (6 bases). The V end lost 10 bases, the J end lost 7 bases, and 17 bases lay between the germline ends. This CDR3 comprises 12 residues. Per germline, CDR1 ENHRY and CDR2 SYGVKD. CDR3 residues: CATTPGAGEQYF. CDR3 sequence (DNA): TGTGCCACCACCCCAGGGGCGGGTGAGCAGTACTTC.